The subject of this entry is one TCR beta chain. Its cognate antigen has yet to be identified. Base qualities are not provided; no much larger clone lies one nucleotide away. This sample stems from a study of early T cells in non-severe SARS-CoV-2 infection (dated by TCRdb to the early 2020s). At the level of the whole study: Bulk RNA from unsorted whole blood was used for TCR sequencing, so alpha and beta chains could not be paired. The study at large found these results: Matching against VDJdb was skewed toward anti-spike CD8 responses, likely underestimated virus-specific expansions, and missed private and CD4 specificities.

Library creation used 5' RACE. These reads were obtained on a NextSeq 500. To correct for sequencing error and PCR bias, the TCR library protocol tagged individual cDNA molecules with unique molecular identifiers. Sequencing covered both TCR alpha and beta chains, and within each sample the abundances of alpha and beta sequences were tightly co-correlated. The paper's data handling went like this. V gene, J gene and CDR3 annotation of TCR sequences was performed with Decombinator V4. TCRs were defined as expanded if a significant change between any two time points was detected under a Poisson model with p below 0.0001. TCR abundances were normalised to the total number of TCRs sequenced per sample and were expressed as counts per million. TRAV1-2 paired with TRAJ12, TRAJ20 or TRAJ33 defined MAIT TCRs, while TRAV10 paired with TRAJ18 defined iNKT TCRs. A search of VDJdb, accessed on 1 November 2021, was run for TCRs annotated to CMV, EBV and SARS-CoV-2, with TCRs annotated for multiple antigens excluded. TCRdb passed the public sequencing reads through fastp at Q25 and MiXCR, retaining productive beta sequences. Here each entry gathers all rows of one CDR3 protein and keeps the most common genes and DNA. TCRdb's processing, not the study's, gives the V and J calls here. This sample holds about 44,000 distinct CDR3 sequences; about 25% were observed only once. Jointly, the top ten make up roughly 4.2% of the sample.

A case-control design nested within a healthcare worker cohort in London, UK, was used, with weekly nasopharyngeal swab PCR tests and blood sampling performed. Between 23 and 31 March 2020, the week of the UK lockdown, healthcare workers were enrolled and then followed up weekly for as long as 16 weeks. CDR1 is given as SGHNT and CDR2 as YENEEA, both from the germline V gene. Spanning cysteine to phenylalanine, the CDR3 consists of 13 amino acids. Just the 39-base CDR3 DNA is kept, in frame starting at base 1. Relative to germline, V is 1 base shorter and J is 5 bases shorter, with 9 bases between their ends.

This receptor chain uses TRBV11-3 and TRBJ2-7, and possibly TRBD1, on 5 matching bases. Sequencing was performed on whole blood, taken at baseline. This receptor was taken from an adult who was a healthcare worker with PCR-confirmed SARS-CoV-2 infection or an uninfected control (not recorded which). The base sequence is TGTGCCAGCAGCTTAGTCAGGGAAGACGAGCAGTACTTC. Its amino acids are CASSLVREDEQYF.